This T cell receptor (beta chain) is from a study of PD-1 blockade in classical Hodgkin lymphoma. General observations from the study: The study reported lower baseline TCR diversity in newly diagnosed patients than in healthy donors. Factors driving the repertoire differences, possibly disease activity or prior therapy, remain undefined.

This clone came up a few times. What it binds is unknown. Profiled with immunoSEQ multiplex PCR; TCRdb holds only in-frame clones, not every one. The table includes tens of thousands of clones, 88% detected once. V lost 0 bases, J lost 8 bases, and 17 bases lay in between. Germline assignment: CDR1 SEHNR and CDR2 FQNEAQ (reference sequence). The CDR3 is 16 amino acids. Time point indicated: newly diagnosed, previously untreated cHL patient sample. Purified CD4+ T cells were obtained from thawed PBMCs through magnetic negative selection. PBMCs from patients with newly diagnosed, untreated classical Hodgkin lymphoma served as a comparison group for the relapsed/refractory trial patients.

This clonotype was obtained from a human donor with classical Hodgkin lymphoma. Sequenced material: CD4+ T cells from blood. The V and J genes are TRBV7-9 and TRBJ2-1, with a tentative D call TRBD2 (5 bases). Here the CDR3 reads CASSLAPGSIGDEQFF. The CDR3 DNA follows: TGTGCCAGCAGCTTAGCGCCGGGGAGTATCGGCGATGAGCAGTTCTTC.